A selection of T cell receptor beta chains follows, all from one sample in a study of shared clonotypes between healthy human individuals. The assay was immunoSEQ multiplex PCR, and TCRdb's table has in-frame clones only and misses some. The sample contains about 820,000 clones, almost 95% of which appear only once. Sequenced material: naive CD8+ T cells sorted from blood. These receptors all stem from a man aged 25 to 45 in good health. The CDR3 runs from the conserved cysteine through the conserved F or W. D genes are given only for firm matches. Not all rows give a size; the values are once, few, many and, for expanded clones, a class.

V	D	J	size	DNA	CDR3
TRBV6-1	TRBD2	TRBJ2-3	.	TGTGCCAGCAGTGAACCCTCCACCCTAGCGGGAGGGCCGCAAGATACGCAGTATTTT	CASSEPSTLAGGPQDTQYF
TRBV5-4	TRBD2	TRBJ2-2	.	TGTGCCAGCAGCTCCGATTTGGGGACGGAGAGCGGGGGAACCGGGGAGCTGTTTTTT	CASSSDLGTESGGTGELFF
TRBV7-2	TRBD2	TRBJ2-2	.	TGTGCCAGCAGCTCACCCACCAAACCAGCGGGAGGGAACACCGGGGAGCTGTTTTTT	CASSSPTKPAGGNTGELFF
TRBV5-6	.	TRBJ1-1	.	TGTGCCAGCGAAGACCGCGGTGAAGCTTTCTTT	CASEDRGEAFF
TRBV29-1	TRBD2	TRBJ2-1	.	TGCAGCGTTGAGGCTAGCGGGGTATACAATGAGCAGTTCTTC	CSVEASGVYNEQFF
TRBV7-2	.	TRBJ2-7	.	TGTGCCAGCAGCTTAGGTTACGGGAGAACCTACGAGCAGTACTTC	CASSLGYGRTYEQYF
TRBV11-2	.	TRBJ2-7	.	TGTGCCAGCAGCTTGACGACCGTTTACGAGCAGTACTTC	CASSLTTVYEQYF
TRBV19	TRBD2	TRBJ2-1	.	TGTGCCAGTAGTATAGCTTTAGCGGGAGGGCCTTCCAGGGAGCAGTTCTTC	CASSIALAGGPSREQFF
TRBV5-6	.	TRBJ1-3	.	TGTGCCAGCAGCCCAACCCTAAGGGGTTCCTCTGGAAACACCATATATTTT	CASSPTLRGSSGNTIYF
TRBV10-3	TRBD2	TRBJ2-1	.	TGTGCCACCCTAGACGGGACTAGCGGGAGCGACCAGTTCTTC	CATLDGTSGSDQFF
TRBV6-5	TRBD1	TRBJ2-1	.	TGTGCCAGCAGCCGGGACAGCTCCTACAATGAGCAGTTCTTC	CASSRDSSYNEQFF
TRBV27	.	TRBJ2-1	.	TGTGCCAGCAGTTTACTAGCTTCCTACAATGAGCAGTTCTTC	CASSLLASYNEQFF
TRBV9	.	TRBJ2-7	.	TGTGCCAGCAGCGTAGGAGGGGGGACCTCCTACGAGCAGTACTTC	CASSVGGGTSYEQYF
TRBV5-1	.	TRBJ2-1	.	TGCGCCAGCAGCCAGGAACCTGGGCCGATAACAGTCTACAATGAGCAGTTCTTC	CASSQEPGPITVYNEQFF
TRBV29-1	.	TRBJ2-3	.	TGCAGCGTTGCTGGAGCGGCAGGGGGCACAGATACGCAGTATTTT	CSVAGAAGGTDTQYF
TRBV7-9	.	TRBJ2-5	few	TGTGCCAGCAGCTTAGCGGTGGAGACCCAGTACTTC	CASSLAVETQYF
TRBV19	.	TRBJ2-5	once	TGTGTCAGTAGTATGGTGGTAGGTGAGACCCAGTACTTC	CVSSMVVGETQYF
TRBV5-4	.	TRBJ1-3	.	TGTGCCTCGCGGGCCGCAACCTCTGGAAACACCATATATTTT	CASRAATSGNTIYF